The next 30 T cell receptor delta chains were all read from a single sample in a study of gammadelta T cells in human blood. TCRdb reanalyzed the RT-PCR reads using CATT. This sample has approximately 1,300 delta-chain clones; 9% to 10% occur once, and the top ten carry roughly 7%. Sequenced sample: non-Vgamma9Vdelta2 gamma-delta T cells from infant blood. These receptors came from a human donor.

This clone was seen a few times. This likely traces to a read error, being one base from a far larger clone. V and J are TRDV1 and TRDJ1, with 10 bases aligning to TRDD3. From germline, CDR1 is TSWWSYY and CDR2 QGS. V was clipped by 0 bases and J by 1 base; unmatched bases: 17. The CDR3 totals 21 residues. CDR3 residues: CALGELSSLYGGIRGTDKLIF. CDR3 DNA sequence: TGTGCTCTTGGGGAACTATCGTCGCTGTACGGGGGGATACGGGGCACCGATAAACTCATCTTT.

This clone was counted only a few times. Given a far larger clone just one base away, this is likely a sequencing read error. The chain couples TRDV3 to TRDJ1, with 10 bases matching TRDD3. J gave up 0 bases and V 1 base, and 23 bases lay outside the gene matches. Germline CDR1 is TVYSNPD and CDR2 is GDNSRS (reference sequence). The CDR3 loop spans 21 amino acids. The CDR3 sequence: CAFTRKTFFRTGGCHTDKLIF. The CDR3 nucleotides read TGTGCCTTTACCCGAAAGACGTTTTTCAGGACTGGGGGATGTCACACCGATAAACTCATCTTT.

By proportion, this clone is medium-sized. The chain combines TRDV1 with TRDJ1; 10 nucleotides align to TRDD3. V lost 4 bases and J lost 1; bases outside the gene matches: 18. The CDR3 totals 20 residues. In germline, CDR1 is TSWWSYY, CDR2 QGS. This CDR3 is CALGAFPRTGGSPRTDKLIF. The DNA for the CDR3 is TGTGCTCTTGGGGCCTTCCCCCGTACTGGGGGATCGCCCCGCACCGATAAACTCATCTTT.

In its sample, this clone ranks as large (0.1 to 1%). The V gene is TRDV3, the J gene TRDJ1; a possible D gene is TRDD3 (6 bases). Germline CDR1 TVYSNPD, CDR2 GDNSRS (reference sequence). The CDR3 spans 13 residues. V shed 5 bases and J shed 4 bases, with 17 bases lying between them. The CDR3 sequence: CALLRWGFDKLIF. The CDR3, as DNA: TGTGCCCTCCTGCGGTGGGGGTTCGATAAACTCATCTTT. The full variable domain, rest sourced from reference TRDV3 and TRDJ1, is CDKVTQSSPDQTVASGSEVVLLCTYDTVYSNPDLFWYRIRPDYSFQFVFYGDNSRSEGADFTQGRFSVKHILTQKAFHLVISPVRTEDSATYYCALLRWGFDKLIFGKGTRVTVEP.

This clone was counted only a few times. This probably arose from a read error, given a far larger clone one base away. The rearrangement uses TRDV3 and TRDJ2, with 13 bases aligning to TRDD3. Trimming removed 4 bases from V and 6 bases from J; junction bases left unmatched: 32. Germline V lookup: CDR1 TVYSNPD, CDR2 GDNSRS (reference sequence). The CDR3 has 23 amino acids. The CDR3 sequence is CACRALRVSLLGDTRIRAAQLFF. CDR3 DNA: TGTGCCTGTCGGGCCTTGCGCGTCTCTCTACTGGGGGATACGCGTATCCGGGCAGCACAACTCTTCTTT.

About this clone: One end of the junction fails to match germline, which may point to a read error. Other DNA sequences of this sample code for an identical CDR3. The genes are TRDV1 and TRDJ1, with D possibly being TRDD2 (5 bases). CDR1 TSWWSYY and CDR2 QGS come from the germline V gene. This CDR3 is built from 14 residues. The CDR3 nucleotides are TGCGCTCTTGGGACCGTTAGCCCCTACGGTAAACTCATCTTT. Its translation: CALGTVSPYGKLIF.

As for this clone: A far larger clone is only one base removed, so a read error is likely. The V call is TRDV3, the J call TRDJ1, with 7 bases fitting TRDD3. CDR1 and CDR2 (germline): TVYSNPD, GDNSRS (reference sequence). This CDR3 has 20 residues. As DNA, the CDR3 is TGTGCCTTTAACCGCCTTGTACTGGGGCCAAGGGGGAAGGACACCGATACACTCATCTTT. This translates into CAFNRLVLGPRGKDTDTLIF.

This clone is large by share. Different DNA sequences within this sample yield the same CDR3. The chain has TRDV1 and TRDJ1, with 9 bases matching TRDD3. Looked up from germline, CDR1 is TSWWSYY and CDR2 is QGS. The V and J ends lost 0 bases and 10 bases, in that order; junction bases with no gene match: 18. The length of the CDR3 is 18 residues. The CDR3, as DNA: TGTGCTCTTGGGGAACTAGAAACCCTCTGGTACTGGGGGACGAGACTCATCTTT. Amino acid sequence: CALGELETLWYWGTRLIF.

There are a few counts of this clone. One base separates it from a far larger clone, so it is likely a read error. V gene TRDV1 combines with J gene TRDJ1; 12 positions match TRDD3. With 8 bases clipped from V and 4 bases from J, the junction kept 20 bases outside the gene matches. The CDR3 sequence is 19 residues long. Germline CDR1 is TSWWSYY and CDR2 is QGS. CDR3 protein: CALLRPSTTGGYKNDKLIF. DNA for the CDR3: TGTGCTCTTCTACGGCCTTCCACTACTGGGGGATACAAGAACGATAAACTCATCTTT.

Points on this clone: A far larger clone lies a single base away; this is likely a read error. This chain joins TRDV1 and TRDJ1, with a weak D call TRDD3 (10 bases). The J gene, left out of TCRdb, was set here by checking the DNA against germline. This CDR3 is built from 22 residues. Germline loops: CDR1 TSWWSYY, CDR2 QGS. Trimming took 6 bases from V and 0 from J, leaving 35 bases between them. The CDR3 region is CALGLRPFLPWGIVPYTDKLIF. CDR3 bases: TGTGCTCTTGGCCTACGCCCCTTCCTACCCTGGGGGATAGTTCCGTACACCGATAAACTCATCTTT.

This clone is deemed medium-sized. The chain couples TRDV1 to TRDJ1, with 7 positions matching TRDD3. The CDR3 totals 14 residues. V lost 2 bases and J lost 5; bases outside the gene matches: 5. Germline CDR1 TSWWSYY, CDR2 QGS. CDR3 residues: CALGEWVLGDKLIF. The CDR3 coding sequence is TGTGCTCTTGGGGAATGGGTACTGGGGGATAAACTCATCTTT.

This clone is classed as large. The chain links TRDV1 to TRDJ1, with 9 bases that match TRDD3. The germline gives CDR1 TSWWSYY, CDR2 QGS. J lost 1 base, V lost 2 bases, and 20 bases had no gene match. CDR3 size: 21 residues. The CDR3: CALGELAMLAWGYVSTDKLIF. The CDR3 DNA is TGTGCTCTTGGGGAATTAGCTATGTTGGCCTGGGGATACGTCAGCACCGATAAACTCATCTTT.

In this sample, this clone turned up a few times. One base away lies a much larger clone, so this may be a sequencing read error. The chain couples TRDV2 to TRDJ1; TRDD3 agrees at 12 bases. The CDR3 runs to 21 residues. After removal of 0 bases from V and 2 bases from J, the junction contained 18 bases not matched to a gene. Per the germline V gene, CDR1 is GEAIGNYY and CDR2 is EKD. CDR3 bases: TGTGCCTGTGACACCGGTACTGGGGGATACTGCGGATCCATTTGGACCGATAAACTCATCTTT. Its protein is CACDTGTGGYCGSIWTDKLIF.

This clone is termed large. The genes are TRDV1 and TRDJ1; D is undetermined. The V gene lost 2 bases and the J gene lost 7 bases, with 5 bases spanning the gap. The germline gives CDR1 TSWWSYY, CDR2 QGS. The CDR3 contains 11 residues. DNA of the CDR3: TGTGCTCTTGGGGAAAAAGGTAAACTCATCTTT. Protein: CALGEKGKLIF.

This clone was seen a few times. One base separates it from a far larger clone, so it is likely a read error. The J gene is TRDJ1, the V gene TRDV1, with TRDD3 identical over 7 bases. This CDR3 spans 18 amino acids. V was clipped by 6 bases and J by 1 base; unmatched bases: 17. The germline CDR1 and CDR2 sequences are TSWWSYY and QGS. The CDR3 is CALGFRPVYWGRTDKLIF. Here the CDR3 DNA reads TGTGCTCTTGGATTCAGGCCTGTCTACTGGGGACGCACCGATAAACTCATCTTT.

To note about this clone: A far more abundant clone sits one base away, making this likely a read error. The rearrangement uses TRAV29/DV5 and TRDJ2, with unresolved D. TCRdb carries no J gene annotation; the J gene was assigned here by matching the DNA with germline. The CDR3 extends over 15 amino acids. The germline V gene has CDR1 NSMFDY and CDR2 ISSIKDK. Trimming removed 4 bases from V and 4 bases from J, with 17 bases in between. DNA for the CDR3: TGTGCAGCATTCCGTACTCGGGTCCCGACAGCACAACTCTTCTTT. It translates to CAAFRTRVPTAQLFF.

Details on this clone: A read error is the likely source, as a far larger clone sits one nucleotide away. The genes are TRAV38-2/DV8 and TRDJ1, with 10 bases fitting TRDD3. The J gene is not listed in TCRdb, so it was assigned here from a DNA match to germline. The CDR3 runs 20 residues. J was trimmed by 0 bases and V by 2 bases; bases with no gene match: 16. The germline gives CDR1 TSESDYY, CDR2 QEAYKQQN. CDR3 in amino acids: CAYRRGPSWGICTYTDKLIF. CDR3 bases: TGTGCTTATAGGAGGGGGCCTTCCTGGGGGATATGCACGTACACCGATAAACTCATCTTT.

By share, this clone ranks as large. Other DNA variants within this sample encode the same CDR3. The gene calls are TRDV1 and TRDJ2, with 9 bases identical to TRDD3. This CDR3 comprises 21 residues. The J segment lost 4 bases and the V segment lost 4 bases, leaving 22 bases of the junction unmatched. Per germline, CDR1 TSWWSYY and CDR2 QGS. CDR3 DNA: TGTGCTCTTGGGGGTTCCTTCGTACTGGGGGACTACGAGACAAGGACAGCACAACTCTTCTTT. The encoded protein is CALGGSFVLGDYETRTAQLFF.

This clone was observed a handful of times. With a far larger clone one base away, a read error is the likely cause. The chain carries TRDV3 and TRDJ3, with D tentatively TRDD3 (6 bases). CDR1 is TVYSNPD, CDR2 GDNSRS, per germline (reference sequence). CDR3 length: 17 amino acids. The CDR3: CAFSGGPSSWDTQQMFF. The CDR3 DNA reads as TGTGCCTTTAGTGGGGGTCCAAGCTCCTGGGACACCCAACAGATGTTTTTC.

This clone was observed a few times. J gene TRDJ3 was identified, but the V gene was not called. The CDR3 contains 10 residues. DNA of the CDR3: TGCGCCTGGGACACCCGACAGATGTTTTTC. Amino acids: CAWDTRQMFF.

Sample share makes this clone large. The genes are TRDV1 and TRDJ1; D unresolved. V lost 2 bases, J lost 2 bases, and 15 bases lay in between. The CDR3 length is 16 residues. Germline V gives CDR1 TSWWSYY, CDR2 QGS. The CDR3 loop reads CALGEFRFPPTDKLIF. CDR3 sequence (DNA): TGTGCTCTTGGGGAATTTAGGTTCCCCCCAACCGATAAACTCATCTTT.

This clone has a handful of counts. This may stem from a read error, because a much larger clone lies one nucleotide away. The same CDR3 arises from other DNA sequences in this sample as well. This sequence joins TRDV1 and TRDJ1; D is ambiguous. This CDR3 region has 16 residues. The germline V and J ends were trimmed by 5 bases and 0 bases, with 16 bases remaining between them. Germline lookup yields CDR1 TSWWSYY and CDR2 QGS. The CDR3 nucleotides read TGTGCTCTTGGGTTTCCGGGTGTACCCGACACCGATAAACTCATCTTT. Translating it yields CALGFPGVPDTDKLIF.

Comments on this clone: Only one base separates this from a far larger clonotype, so it likely reflects a read error. The chain is built from TRAV29/DV5 and TRDJ1, with 9 positions matching TRDD3. TCRdb records no J gene; here it was assigned by comparing the DNA to germline. CDR1 is NSMFDY and CDR2 is ISSIKDK in the germline V gene. The junction had 12 bases not matched to a gene; V was cut back by 5 bases and J by 1 base. The CDR3 has 16 amino acids. CDR3 DNA sequence: TGTGCAGCGCTTTTCCACTGGGGGACCCCCACCGATAAACTCATCTTT. This codes for CAALFHWGTPTDKLIF.

This clone is medium-sized (0.01 to 0.1%) within its sample. The chain joins TRAV29/DV5 to TRDJ1; D possibly corresponds to TRDD3 (5 bases). The CDR3 spans 19 residues. The V gene lost 0 bases and the J gene lost 0 bases, with 24 bases spanning the gap. CDR1 and CDR2 from the germline V gene are NSMFDY and ISSIKDK. For the CDR3, the DNA is TGTGCAGCAAGCGTTTGTCGGGATTTTCGACCGGGGTACACCGATAAACTCATCTTT. Translating gives CAASVCRDFRPGYTDKLIF.

By frequency in the sample, this clone is large. The chain joins TRDV1 to TRDJ1; the match to TRDD3 covers 7 bases. V shed 3 bases, J shed 2 bases, and the junction held 18 bases outside the gene matches. The CDR3 runs 19 residues. The germline V gene has CDR1 TSWWSYY and CDR2 QGS. CDR3 DNA: TGTGCTCTTGGGGAGGAACCTGAGACCGCTGGGGGTCTTACCGATAAACTCATCTTT. Protein sequence: CALGEEPETAGGLTDKLIF.

By proportion, this clone is large. The genes are TRDV1 and TRDJ1; a weak D match, TRDD2 (7 bases). Germline V gene sequence: CDR1 TSWWSYY, CDR2 QGS. The V gene lost 1 base and the J gene lost 8 bases, with 23 bases spanning the gap. The CDR3 extends over 17 amino acids. The CDR3 reads CALGEPGDSYPQRKLIF. CDR3 in DNA: TGTGCTCTTGGGGAACCAGGGGATTCCTACCCCCAGCGGAAACTCATCTTT.

This clone is judged large. The chain combines TRDV3 with TRDJ1, with 11 bases aligning to TRDD3. Germline values: CDR1 TVYSNPD, CDR2 GDNSRS (reference sequence). The CDR3 runs to 21 residues. V shed 1 base and J 2 bases; nucleotides not matched to a gene: 24. The DNA of the CDR3 is TGTGCCTTTAATAGTAAGGTCCACCCATGGGGGATACGAGGAGAAACCGATAAACTCATCTTT. It specifies CAFNSKVHPWGIRGETDKLIF. The full variable domain, its missing parts supplied by reference TRDV3 and TRDJ1, is CDKVTQSSPDQTVASGSEVVLLCTYDTVYSNPDLFWYRIRPDYSFQFVFYGDNSRSEGADFTQGRFSVKHILTQKAFHLVISPVRTEDSATYYCAFNSKVHPWGIRGETDKLIFGKGTRVTVEP.

By share of the sample, this clone is large. The sample carries other DNA sequences with the same CDR3. This chain connects TRDV1 to TRDJ1, with D unclear. Germline CDR1 TSWWSYY, CDR2 QGS. The ends were cut back, 2 bases at V and 1 base at J, with 14 bases in the middle. CDR3 length equals 16 residues. The CDR3 region has the DNA TGTGCTCTTGGGGAAGCTGGAGGCACCCTCACCGATAAACTCATCTTT. Encoded protein: CALGEAGGTLTDKLIF.

This clone is labeled medium-sized. This chain connects TRDV1 to TRDJ1; 13 positions agree with TRDD3. The CDR3 contains 16 residues. Germline lookup yields CDR1 TSWWSYY and CDR2 QGS. The J segment lost 3 bases and the V segment lost 5 bases, leaving 6 bases of the junction unmatched. The CDR3 nucleotides are TGTGCTCTTGGGTGTACTGGGGGATACGGGCCCGATAAACTCATCTTT. It specifies CALGCTGGYGPDKLIF.

For this clone: A far larger clone is one nucleotide away, so this likely arose from a read error. The chain links TRAV38-2/DV8 to TRDJ1, with 8 nucleotides matching TRDD3. This CDR3 is 19 amino acids long. Losses at the gene ends were 2 bases for V and 1 base for J; bases not matched to a gene: 16. Germline V gene data show CDR1 as TSESDYY and CDR2 as QEAYKQQN. The CDR3 nucleotides read TGTGCTTATAGGAGGTTAACTCGGGATACGCGACAATCCACCGATAAACTCATCTTT. Amino acid sequence: CAYRRLTRDTRQSTDKLIF.